This T cell receptor (beta chain) appears in the sequencing data of a study of blood T cell repertoires in COVID-19. Overall study context: Samples taken during acute and convalescent COVID-19 were collected in the United States, Italy and Spain.

Germline V CDR1 and CDR2: SNHLY, FYNNEI. V was clipped by 5 bases and J by 4 bases; unmatched bases: 10. This CDR3 comprises 15 residues. Under the authors' procedure: By means of reference gene primer amplification, nucleated cell counts were estimated. The repertoire was sequenced with immunoSEQ multiplex PCR; TCRdb's copy has only in-frame clones and lacks some. The DNA was the basis for D and trimming; V, J and clone size are from that table. The repertoire consists of roughly 230,000 clones, with around four fifths occurring once and the leading ten covering roughly 8.8%. This receptor was taken from a man aged 35 to 55 with active or convalescent COVID-19. The chain uses TRBV2 and TRBJ1-1, with 7 bases matching TRBD1. Sequenced sample: peripheral blood. This CDR3 is CASSFQGQAGTEAFF. The CDR3, as DNA: TGTGCCAGCAGTTTTCAAGGACAGGCGGGCACTGAAGCTTTCTTT.